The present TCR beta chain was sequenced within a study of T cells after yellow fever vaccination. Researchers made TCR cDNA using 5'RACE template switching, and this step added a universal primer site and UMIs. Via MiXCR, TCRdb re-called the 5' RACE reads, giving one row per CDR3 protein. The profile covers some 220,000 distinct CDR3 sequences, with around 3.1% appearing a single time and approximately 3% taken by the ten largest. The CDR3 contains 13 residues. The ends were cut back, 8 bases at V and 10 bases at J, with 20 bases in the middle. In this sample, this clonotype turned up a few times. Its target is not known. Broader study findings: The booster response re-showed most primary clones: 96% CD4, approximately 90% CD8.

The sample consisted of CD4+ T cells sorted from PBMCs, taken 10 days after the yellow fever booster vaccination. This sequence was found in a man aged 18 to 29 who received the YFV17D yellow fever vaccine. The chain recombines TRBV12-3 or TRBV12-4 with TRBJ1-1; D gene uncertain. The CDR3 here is CASGLEGRVRAFF. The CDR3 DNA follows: TGTGCCAGCGGACTTGAAGGGCGGGTGCGAGCTTTCTTT.